This entry lists 6 T cell receptor beta chains sequenced from one sample in a study of healthy donors' naive CD4 and CD8 T cells. Each TCR library used 500 ng of total RNA and a linear amplification protocol. TCRdb redid the calling of the reads with MiXCR, one entry per CDR3 protein. This table has about 180,000 distinct CDR3 sequences, 74% appearing once. Sequenced material: naive CD4+ and CD8+ T cells sorted from blood, pooled from several donors. The receptors stem from a pool of human donors in good health; the sample pools cells from several healthy donors.

J is TRBJ1-1 and V is TRBV7-9; D unclear. Between the trimmed V and J ends, which lost 0 bases and 0 bases, there was a span of 8 bases. The CDR3 is made up of 15 amino acids. Germline assignment: CDR1 SEHNR and CDR2 FQNEAQ (reference sequence). The chain's CDR3 is CASSLAKALNTEAFF. CDR3 coding DNA: TGTGCCAGCAGCTTAGCTAAGGCATTGAACACTGAAGCTTTCTTT. Full variable domain (outside the CDR3, taken from reference TRBV7-9 and TRBJ1-1): DTGVSQNPRHKITKRGQNVTFRCDPISEHNRLYWYRQTLGQGPEFLTYFQNEAQLEKSRLLSDRFSAERPKGSFSTLEIQRTEQGDSAMYLCASSLAKALNTEAFFGQGTRLTVV.

CDR3 amino acids: CASIAGVGEQFF. CDR3 nucleotides: TGTGCCAGCATAGCGGGAGTAGGGGAGCAGTTCTTC. The genes are TRBV6-2 or TRBV6-3 and TRBJ2-1; 9 nucleotides match TRBD2. The CDR3 totals 12 residues. CDR1 and CDR2 (germline): MNHEY, SVGEGT. The junction had 5 bases not matched to a gene; V was cut back by 7 bases and J by 10 bases.

V is TRBV19 and J is TRBJ1-1; 8 bases are a match to TRBD1. Trimming at V came to 6 bases and at J to 1 base, leaving 4 bases not matched to a gene. The CDR3 is made up of 14 amino acids. Germline V CDR1 and CDR2: LNHDA, SQIVND (reference sequence). The CDR3 nucleotides read TGTGCCAGTAGCTTGACAGGGGCGAACACTGAAGCTTTCTTT. Translating it yields CASSLTGANTEAFF.

The V gene is TRBV29-1, the J gene TRBJ2-1; D unclear. This CDR3 contains 16 residues. The germline V and J ends were trimmed by 0 bases and 2 bases, with 14 bases remaining between them. Germline assignment: CDR1 SQVTM and CDR2 ANQGSEA. The CDR3 DNA reads TGCAGCGTTGAAGATCAAGGGCCGCGGACCTACAATGAGCAGTTCTTC. It encodes CSVEDQGPRTYNEQFF.

This chain's CDR3 is CSVTGTSDWFF. Here the CDR3 DNA reads TGCAGCGTCACCGGGACTAGCGATTGGTTCTTC. This chain links TRBV29-1 with TRBJ2-1; 10 bases are shared with TRBD2. Germline V gene sequence: CDR1 SQVTM, CDR2 ANQGSEA. The CDR3 loop spans 11 amino acids. V gave up 6 bases and J gave up 15 bases; unmatched junction bases: 8.

This clonotype was observed once. V gene TRBV29-1 combines with J gene TRBJ1-4, with a tentative D call TRBD1 (6 bases). The CDR3 totals 13 residues. V lost 1 base, J lost 8 bases, and 11 bases lay in between. Germline CDR1 is SQVTM and CDR2 is ANQGSEA. This chain's CDR3 is CSVEVLGGEKLFF. The CDR3 DNA follows: TGCAGCGTTGAAGTTCTAGGGGGAGAAAAACTGTTTTTT.